The next 16 T cell receptor beta chains were all read from a single sample in a study of T cell repertoires in cytomegalovirus infection. TCRdb recomputed calls from the reads with MiXCR, one row per CDR3 protein. The table records about 470,000 distinct CDR3 sequences, about 42% of them present only once. The antigens for these receptors are not known. The sequencing here drew on cultured PBMCs, taken from culture after CMV antigen stimulation. The receptors derive from a human donor in good health (CMV status not recorded). Some clones in this sample may be carry-over from other donors' samples.

In this sample, this clonotype turned up once. This chain links TRBV7-2 with TRBJ2-2; possibly TRBD1 for D (6 bases). Trimming pared 2 bases from V and 5 bases from J, leaving 15 bases between. The length of the CDR3 is 16 residues. Germline V gene lookup returns CDR1 SGHTA and CDR2 FQGNSA. This chain's CDR3 is CASSLTRQDGTGELFF. As DNA, the CDR3 is TGTGCCAGCAGCTTAACCAGACAGGATGGGACCGGGGAGCTGTTTTTT. The full variable domain, with the rest looked up from reference TRBV7-2 and TRBJ2-2, is GAGVSQSPSNKVTEKGKDVELRCDPISGHTALYWYRQSLGQGLEFLIYFQGNSAPDKSGLPSDRFSAERTGGSVSTLTIQRTQQEDSAVYLCASSLTRQDGTGELFFGEGSRLTVL.

This clonotype was seen a few times. The rearrangement uses TRBV6-1 and TRBJ2-2; 7 bases match TRBD2. V was clipped by 8 bases and J by 5 bases; unmatched bases: 14. This CDR3 spans 16 amino acids. Looked up from germline, CDR1 is MNHNS and CDR2 is SASEGT. The CDR3 region has the DNA TGTGCCAGCCTACCGAGAGCGGGGCCTGAAACCGGGGAGCTGTTTTTT. It yields the protein CASLPRAGPETGELFF.

CDR3 protein: CASSTGQAANQPQHF. The CDR3 bases are TGTGCCAGCAGCACGGGACAGGCGGCCAATCAGCCCCAGCATTTT. The gene calls are TRBV7-9 and TRBJ1-5; the match to TRBD1 covers 8 bases. Germline CDR1 is SEHNR and CDR2 is FQNEAQ (reference sequence). The CDR3 loop spans 15 amino acids. Unmatched junction bases numbered 6, after V lost 5 bases and J lost 3 bases.

The J gene is TRBJ1-1, the V gene TRBV7-9; 10 bases line up with TRBD1. The germline CDR1 and CDR2 sequences are SEHNR and FQNEAQ (reference sequence). This CDR3 has 16 amino acids. V shed 1 base, J shed 11 bases, and the junction held 13 bases outside the gene matches. CDR3 residues: CASSLDIGTGVLEAFF. The CDR3 bases are TGTGCCAGCAGCTTAGATATCGGGACAGGGGTGCTTGAGGCTTTCTTT. Complete variable domain (other parts from reference TRBV7-9 and TRBJ1-1): DTGVSQNPRHKITKRGQNVTFRCDPISEHNRLYWYRQTLGQGPEFLTYFQNEAQLEKSRLLSDRFSAERPKGSFSTLEIQRTEQGDSAMYLCASSLDIGTGVLEAFFGQGTRLTVV.

This clonotype was seen a handful of times. V gene TRBV7-6 combines with J gene TRBJ2-7; either TRBD1 or TRBD2 may supply D (5 bases each). V gave up 5 bases and J gave up 0 bases, with 11 bases separating them. This CDR3 has 14 amino acids. Germline V CDR1 and CDR2: SGHVS, FNYEAQ. The CDR3 DNA sequence: TGTGCCAGCAGCGTGGGACCCAACTCCTACGAGCAGTACTTC. Its translation: CASSVGPNSYEQYF.

The V gene is TRBV4-1, the J gene TRBJ2-1; 9 bases fit TRBD1. Unmatched junction bases numbered 7, after V lost 0 bases and J lost 7 bases. Per germline, CDR1 MGHRA and CDR2 YSYEKL. The CDR3 has 16 residues. This CDR3 is CASSQDGDRASNEQFF. Here the CDR3 DNA reads TGCGCCAGCAGCCAAGACGGGGACAGGGCGAGTAATGAGCAGTTCTTC.

This clonotype was seen repeatedly, ten times or more. The V and J genes are TRBV7-4 and TRBJ2-1, with D perhaps matching TRBD1 or TRBD2 (5 bases each). Germline V gives CDR1 SGHVT, CDR2 SQSDAQ. This CDR3 comprises 19 residues. Trimming left V 1 base short and J 6 bases short, with 25 bases between. CDR3 protein: CASSLDSNDGDRWVNEQFF. The CDR3 bases are TGTGCCAGCAGCTTAGATAGTAATGACGGGGACCGGTGGGTCAATGAGCAGTTCTTC.

This clonotype appeared a few times. The chain carries TRBV6-6 and TRBJ1-1; D is undetermined. The CDR3 sequence is 12 residues long. Trimming shortened V by 7 bases and J by 1 base, and 7 bases separated the two germline ends. Germline CDR1 is MNHNY and CDR2 is SVGAGI (reference sequence). CDR3 coding DNA: TGTGCCAGCACGAGGGCGAACACTGAAGCTTTCTTT. It codes for CASTRANTEAFF.

The V and J genes are TRBV11-2 and TRBJ2-3; D call uncertain. From germline, CDR1 is SGHAT and CDR2 FQNNGV. V was shortened by 4 bases and J by 1 base, with 6 bases between the two germline ends. This CDR3 contains 13 residues. CDR3 in amino acids: CASSSLRTDTQYF. The CDR3, as DNA: TGTGCCAGCAGCTCTCTCCGCACAGATACGCAGTATTTT.

The CDR3 here is CASSYSTGQGIYNEQFF. Here the CDR3 DNA reads TGTGCCAGCAGTTACTCGACGGGTCAAGGGATATACAATGAGCAGTTCTTC. The chain employs TRBV6-6 and TRBJ2-1; D unresolved. V dropped 0 bases and J dropped 4 bases, with 16 bases sitting between them. CDR1 and CDR2 (germline): MNHNY, SVGAGI (reference sequence). This CDR3 region has 17 residues.

Only a few counts were recorded for this clonotype. The chain has TRBV14 and TRBJ1-2; no definite D call. Germline V gene lookup returns CDR1 SGHDN and CDR2 FVKESK. The CDR3 is 15 residues long. The V and J ends lost 1 base and 4 bases respectively, with 13 bases between them. The CDR3 is CASSQGFHGVYGYTF. The CDR3 DNA follows: TGTGCCAGCAGCCAAGGCTTCCACGGGGTCTATGGCTACACCTTC.

The gene calls are TRBV7-8 and TRBJ2-3; possible D gene TRBD1, 5 bases. Germline loops: CDR1 SGHVS, CDR2 FQNEAQ. The CDR3 sequence is 14 residues long. V was clipped by 3 bases and J by 3 bases, with 10 bases between them. The DNA for the CDR3 is TGTGCCAGCAGCTTTCTGGGGCTGACAGATACGCAGTATTTT. This codes for CASSFLGLTDTQYF. Filled out from reference TRBV7-8 and TRBJ2-3, the complete variable domain reads GAGVSQSPRYKVAKRGQDVALRCDPISGHVSLFWYQQALGQGPEFLTYFQNEAQLDKSGLPSDRFFAERPEGSVSTLKIQRTQQEDSAVYLCASSFLGLTDTQYFGPGTRLTVL.

The rearrangement links TRBV6-5 to TRBJ1-5, with D perhaps matching TRBD1 (6 bases). Germline V gene lookup returns CDR1 MNHEY and CDR2 SVGAGI. V lost 5 bases, J lost 3 bases, and 8 bases lay in between. The CDR3 is made up of 13 amino acids. The CDR3 DNA is TGTGCCAGCAGTAACAGGGACAATCAGCCCCAGCATTTT. It is translated as CASSNRDNQPQHF.

This chain links TRBV7-2 with TRBJ1-2; D is undetermined. The CDR3 spans 16 residues. The V gene lost 5 bases and the J gene lost 7 bases, with 23 bases spanning the gap. Germline V lookup: CDR1 SGHTA, CDR2 FQGNSA. The CDR3 DNA is TGTGCCAGCAGCCCTTATTCGGCAGGTGACTATTTTGGCTACACCTTC. Translated, it gives CASSPYSAGDYFGYTF.

The chain is built from TRBV20-1 and TRBJ2-7; TRBD2 aligns across 12 bases. The CDR3 spans 15 residues. In germline, CDR1 is DFQATT, CDR2 SNEGSKA (reference sequence). V lost 6 bases to trimming and J lost 4 bases; unmatched junction nucleotides: 10. The CDR3 nucleotides are TGCAGTGCCTTCTCCCTAGCGGGAGGGTCATACGAGCAGTACTTC. Its translation: CSAFSLAGGSYEQYF.

CDR3 sequence: CAISGTGGYEQYF. CDR3 sequence (DNA): TGTGCCATCAGCGGGACAGGGGGTTACGAGCAGTACTTC. This chain uses TRBV10-3 with TRBJ2-7; 11 bases match TRBD1. Germline CDR1 is ENHRY and CDR2 is SYGVKD. The length of the CDR3 is 13 residues. V shed 6 bases and J 4 bases; nucleotides not matched to a gene: 2.